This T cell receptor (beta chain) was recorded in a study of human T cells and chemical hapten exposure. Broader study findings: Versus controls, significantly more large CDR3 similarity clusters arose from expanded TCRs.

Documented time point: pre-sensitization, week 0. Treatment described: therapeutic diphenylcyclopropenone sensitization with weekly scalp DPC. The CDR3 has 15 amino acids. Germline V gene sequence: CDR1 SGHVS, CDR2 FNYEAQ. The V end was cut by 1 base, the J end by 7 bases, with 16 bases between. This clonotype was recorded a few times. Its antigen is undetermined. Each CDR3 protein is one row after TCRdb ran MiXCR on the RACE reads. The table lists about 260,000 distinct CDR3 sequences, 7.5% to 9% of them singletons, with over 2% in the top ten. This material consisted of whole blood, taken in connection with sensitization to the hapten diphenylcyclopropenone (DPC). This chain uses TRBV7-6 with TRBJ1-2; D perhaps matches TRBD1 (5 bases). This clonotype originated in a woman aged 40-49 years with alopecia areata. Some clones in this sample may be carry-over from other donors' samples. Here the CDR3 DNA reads TGTGCCAGCAGCTTAGTTTCCGGAGGGACGGTTGGCTACACCTTC. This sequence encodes CASSLVSGGTVGYTF.